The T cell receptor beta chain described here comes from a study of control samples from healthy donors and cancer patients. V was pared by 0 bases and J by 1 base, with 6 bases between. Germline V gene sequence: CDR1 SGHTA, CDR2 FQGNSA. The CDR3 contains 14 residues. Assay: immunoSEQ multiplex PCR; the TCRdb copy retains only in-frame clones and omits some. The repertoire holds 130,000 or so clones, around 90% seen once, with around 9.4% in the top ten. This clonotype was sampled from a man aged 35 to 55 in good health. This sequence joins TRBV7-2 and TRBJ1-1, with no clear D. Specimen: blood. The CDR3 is CASSLAATNTEAFF. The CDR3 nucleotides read TGTGCCAGCAGCTTAGCGGCGACGAACACTGAAGCTTTCTTT.